This TCR beta chain emerged from a study of blood T cells in healthy people across ages. Study results and limitations: Both naive CD4+ cell counts and diversity were greater in long-lived donors than in aged donors. Expanded clonotype changes were possibly confounded by unknown donor CMV status.

In its sample, this clonotype was seen many times. Its antigen is as yet unknown. PCR was performed a second time for about 6 to 12 cycles using a sample-barcoded 5' primer and a J-beta primer mix. One entry per CDR3 protein results from TCRdb running MiXCR on the 5' RACE reads. Of hundreds of thousands of distinct CDR3 sequences listed, under 30% were seen once; the top ten hold 15% to 18%. Total RNA amounts of at least 5 micrograms were extracted per sample. The TCR was taken from an elderly woman in good health. Sequencing was carried out using blood.

The DNA of the CDR3 is TGCGCCAGCAGCCAAGATCTAACGCGAAACGAGCAGTACTTC. Translated: CASSQDLTRNEQYF. The rearrangement links TRBV4-3 to TRBJ2-7; no definite D call. The CDR3 contains 14 residues. The germline V gene encodes CDR1 LGHNA and CDR2 YSLEER. Trimming pared 0 bases from V and 5 bases from J, leaving 11 bases between.